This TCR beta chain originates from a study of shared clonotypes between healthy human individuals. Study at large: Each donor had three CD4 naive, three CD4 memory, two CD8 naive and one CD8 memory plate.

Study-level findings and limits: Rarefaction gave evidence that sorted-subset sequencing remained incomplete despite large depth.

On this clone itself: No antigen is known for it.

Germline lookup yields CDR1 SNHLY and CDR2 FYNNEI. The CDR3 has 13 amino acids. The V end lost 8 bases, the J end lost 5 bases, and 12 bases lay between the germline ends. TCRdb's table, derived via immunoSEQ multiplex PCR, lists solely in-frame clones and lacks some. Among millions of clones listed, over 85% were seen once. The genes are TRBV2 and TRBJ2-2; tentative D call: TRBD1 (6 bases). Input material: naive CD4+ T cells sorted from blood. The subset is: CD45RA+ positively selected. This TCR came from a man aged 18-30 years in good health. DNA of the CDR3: TGTGCCAGCGCCCGGACAGTTACCGGGGAGCTGTTTTTT. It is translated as CASARTVTGELFF.